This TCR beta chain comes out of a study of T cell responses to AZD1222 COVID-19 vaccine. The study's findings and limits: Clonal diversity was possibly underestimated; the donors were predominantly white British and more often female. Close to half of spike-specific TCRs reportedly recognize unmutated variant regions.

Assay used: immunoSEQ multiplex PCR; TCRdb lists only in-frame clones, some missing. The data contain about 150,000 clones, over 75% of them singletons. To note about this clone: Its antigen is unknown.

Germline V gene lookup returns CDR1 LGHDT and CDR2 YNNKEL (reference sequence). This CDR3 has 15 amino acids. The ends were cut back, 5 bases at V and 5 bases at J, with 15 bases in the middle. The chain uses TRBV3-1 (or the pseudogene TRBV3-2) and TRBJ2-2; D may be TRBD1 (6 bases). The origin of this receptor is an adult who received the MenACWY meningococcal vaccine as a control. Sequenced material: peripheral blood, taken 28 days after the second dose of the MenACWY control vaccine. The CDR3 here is CASSKQGRGTGELFF. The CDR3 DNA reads TGTGCCAGCAGCAAACAAGGCAGGGGAACCGGGGAGCTGTTTTTT.